This entry lists 9 T cell receptor beta chains sequenced from one sample in a study of metastatic and nonmetastatic thyroid tumors. Through MiXCR, TCRdb re-clonotyped the PCR reads. The repertoire holds about 30,000 clones, with 20% to 25% as singletons. No treatment had been given to any patient before thyroid surgery. The sequenced material came from blood. The receptors derive from a female donor with papillary thyroid cancer or a benign thyroid nodule (not recorded which). Some clones in this sample may be carry-over from other donors' samples.

In this sample, this clone turned up many times. The J gene is TRBJ2-1, the V gene TRBV7-2; 8 positions match TRBD2. Looked up from germline, CDR1 is SGHTA and CDR2 is FQGNSA. The CDR3 is 15 residues long. J gave up 8 bases and V 5 bases, and 11 bases lay outside the gene matches. CDR3 protein: CASSRKSGTRYEQFF. The CDR3 DNA reads TGTGCCAGCAGCCGAAAATCCGGGACTAGATATGAGCAGTTCTTC.

In this sample, this clone turned up many times. This rearrangement joins TRBV20-1 to TRBJ2-7; D might be TRBD1 (6 bases). This CDR3 contains 14 residues. Germline V gene lookup returns CDR1 DFQATT and CDR2 SNEGSKA (reference sequence). V was clipped by 2 bases and J by 3 bases, with 14 bases between them. CDR3 in amino acids: CSARIGPRGYEQYF. The CDR3 DNA follows: TGCAGTGCTAGAATTGGGCCCAGGGGCTACGAGCAGTACTTC.

In its sample, this clone was seen a few times. As the CDR3 is not closed by the conserved phenylalanine or tryptophan, this likely results from a read error. The chain is built from TRBV6-1 and TRBJ2-5, with 7 bases fitting TRBD2. Trimming removed 7 bases from V and 2 bases from J; junction bases left unmatched: 16. This CDR3 has 17 amino acids. Germline lookup yields CDR1 MNHNS and CDR2 SASEGT. CDR3 nucleotides: TGTGCCAGCACTAGGGACCCAATCATGGGAGGGCAAGAGACCCAGTACTCC. Translated: CASTRDPIMGGQETQYS.

Ten or more counts support this clone. The rearrangement uses TRBV6-1 and TRBJ1-1, with unresolved D. Germline lookup yields CDR1 MNHNS and CDR2 SASEGT. The CDR3 contains 12 residues. Trimming shortened V by 7 bases and J by 1 base, and 7 bases separated the two germline ends. The CDR3 loop reads CASISRNTEAFF. CDR3 nucleotides: TGTGCCAGCATTAGCCGGAACACTGAAGCTTTCTTT.

This clone appeared many times. The chain recombines TRBV5-5 with TRBJ2-2, with unresolved D. Trimming shortened V by 0 bases and J by 4 bases, and 13 bases separated the two germline ends. The CDR3 has 16 amino acids. Germline loops: CDR1 SGHKS, CDR2 YYEKEE (reference sequence). CDR3 bases: TGTGCCAGCAGCTTGGATGGCAGACCCCCCACCGGGGAGCTGTTTTTT. This codes for CASSLDGRPPTGELFF.

Ten or more counts support this clone. The gene calls are TRBV28 and TRBJ1-1; D possibly corresponds to TRBD1 (6 bases). Germline values: CDR1 MDHEN, CDR2 SYDVKM. The CDR3 totals 12 residues. The V gene lost 7 bases and the J gene lost 7 bases, with 13 bases spanning the gap. The CDR3 DNA reads TGTGCCAGCACCTTGGGGACACATGAAGCTTTCTTT. This gives the protein CASTLGTHEAFF.

The genes are TRBV6-8 and TRBJ1-5; tentative D call: TRBD1 (6 bases). Germline CDR1 and CDR2: MNHGY and SAAAGT. The CDR3 runs 15 residues. With 8 bases removed from V and 12 bases from J, the gap between germline ends came to 26 bases. CDR3: CASDIGTRANHHQHF. Here the CDR3 DNA reads TGTGCCAGCGATATCGGGACACGGGCAAATCATCACCAGCATTTT.

This sequence joins TRBV20-1 and TRBJ2-1; TRBD2 agrees at 13 bases. The J segment lost 0 bases and the V segment lost 3 bases, leaving 2 bases of the junction unmatched. The CDR3 is made up of 16 amino acids. CDR1 DFQATT and CDR2 SNEGSKA come from the germline V gene (reference sequence). CDR3 loop: CSARGLAGLSYNEQFF. The CDR3 nucleotides are TGCAGTGCTAGGGGACTAGCGGGACTCTCCTACAATGAGCAGTTCTTC.

This clone was recorded many times. The rearrangement links TRBV18 to TRBJ2-3; the D is unclear. CDR1 and CDR2 from the germline V gene are KGHSH and LQKENI. Trimming took 3 bases from V and 2 from J, leaving 9 bases between them. The CDR3 covers 14 residues. CDR3 residues: CASSPPGVTDTQYF. The CDR3 DNA is TGTGCCAGCTCACCCCCCGGAGTCACAGATACGCAGTATTTT.